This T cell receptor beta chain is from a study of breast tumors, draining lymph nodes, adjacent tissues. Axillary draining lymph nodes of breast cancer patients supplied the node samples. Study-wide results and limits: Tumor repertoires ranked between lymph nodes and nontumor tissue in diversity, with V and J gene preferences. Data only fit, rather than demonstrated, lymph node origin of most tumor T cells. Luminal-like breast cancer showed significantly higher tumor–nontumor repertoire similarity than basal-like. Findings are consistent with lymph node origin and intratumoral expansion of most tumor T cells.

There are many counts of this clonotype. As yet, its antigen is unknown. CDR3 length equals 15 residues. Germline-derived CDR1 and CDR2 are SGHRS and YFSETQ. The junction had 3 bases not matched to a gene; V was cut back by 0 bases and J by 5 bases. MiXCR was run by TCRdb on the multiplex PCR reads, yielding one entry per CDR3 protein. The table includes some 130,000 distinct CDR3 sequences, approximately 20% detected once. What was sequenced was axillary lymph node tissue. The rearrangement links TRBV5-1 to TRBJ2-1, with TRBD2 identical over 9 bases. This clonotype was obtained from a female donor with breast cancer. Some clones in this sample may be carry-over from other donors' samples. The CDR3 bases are TGCGCCAGCAGCTTGGTACCTAGCGGGAACAATGAGCAGTTCTTC. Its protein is CASSLVPSGNNEQFF.